This record concerns one TCR beta chain sequence. Assay used: immunoSEQ multiplex PCR; TCRdb lists only in-frame clones, some missing. The sample records under 95,000 clones, over 85% being singletons. The data derive from a study of OX40 agonist ivuxolimab in advanced cancers. The CDR3 contains 14 residues. Per germline, CDR1 SGHRS and CDR2 YFSETQ. V gave up 0 bases and J gave up 1 base, with 7 bases separating them. The gene calls are TRBV5-1 and TRBJ1-1; D unclear. This receptor was identified in an adult with an advanced solid tumor such as melanoma, head and neck, liver or kidney cancer. The sequencing here drew on CD4+ or CD8+ T cells sorted from blood, taken in a trial of the OX40 agonist ivuxolimab. The CDR3 DNA reads as TGCGCCAGCAGCTTGGGCACCTCGAACACTGAAGCTTTCTTT. Translation gives CASSLGTSNTEAFF. The whole variable domain, remainder taken from reference TRBV5-1 and TRBJ1-1, is KAGVTQTPRYLIKTRGQQVTLSCSPISGHRSVSWYQQTPGQGLQFLFEYFSETQRNKGNFPGRFSGRQFSNSRSEMNVSTLELGDSALYLCASSLGTSNTEAFFGQGTRLTVV.